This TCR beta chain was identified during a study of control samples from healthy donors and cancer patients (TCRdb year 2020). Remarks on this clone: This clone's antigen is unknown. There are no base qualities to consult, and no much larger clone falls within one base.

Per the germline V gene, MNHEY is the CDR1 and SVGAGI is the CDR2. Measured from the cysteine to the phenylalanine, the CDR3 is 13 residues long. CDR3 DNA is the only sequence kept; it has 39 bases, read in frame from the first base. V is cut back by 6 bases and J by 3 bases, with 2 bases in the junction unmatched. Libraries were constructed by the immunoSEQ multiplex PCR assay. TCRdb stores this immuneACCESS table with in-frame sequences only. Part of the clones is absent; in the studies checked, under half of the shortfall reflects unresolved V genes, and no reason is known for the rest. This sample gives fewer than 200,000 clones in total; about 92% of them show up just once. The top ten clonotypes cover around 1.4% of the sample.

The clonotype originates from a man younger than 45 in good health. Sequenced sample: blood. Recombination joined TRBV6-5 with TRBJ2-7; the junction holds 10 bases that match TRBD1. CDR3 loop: CASSRDRGYEQYF. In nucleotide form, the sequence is TGTGCCAGCAGCCGGGACAGGGGCTACGAGCAGTACTTC.